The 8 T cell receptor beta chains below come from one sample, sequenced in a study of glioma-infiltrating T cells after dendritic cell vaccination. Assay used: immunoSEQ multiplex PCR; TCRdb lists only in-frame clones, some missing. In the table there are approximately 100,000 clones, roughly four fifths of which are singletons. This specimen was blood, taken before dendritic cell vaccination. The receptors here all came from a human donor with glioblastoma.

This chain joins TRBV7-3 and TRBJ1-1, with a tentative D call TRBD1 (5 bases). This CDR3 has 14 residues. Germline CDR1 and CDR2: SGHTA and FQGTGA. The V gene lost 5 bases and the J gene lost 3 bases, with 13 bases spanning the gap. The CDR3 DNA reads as TGTGCCAGCAGCCCTCAGGGAGGGGACACTGAAGCTTTCTTT. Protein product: CASSPQGGDTEAFF.

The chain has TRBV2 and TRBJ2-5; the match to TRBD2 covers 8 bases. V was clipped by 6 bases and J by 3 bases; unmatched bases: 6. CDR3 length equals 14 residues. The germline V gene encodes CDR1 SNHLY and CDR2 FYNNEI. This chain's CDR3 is CASRPGTSEETQYF. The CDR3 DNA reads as TGTGCCAGCAGGCCGGGGACTAGTGAAGAGACCCAGTACTTC.

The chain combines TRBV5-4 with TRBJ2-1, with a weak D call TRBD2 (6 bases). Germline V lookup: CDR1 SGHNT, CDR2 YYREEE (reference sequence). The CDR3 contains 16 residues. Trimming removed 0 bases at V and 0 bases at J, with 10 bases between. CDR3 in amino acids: CASSLDKGLSYNEQFF. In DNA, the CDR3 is TGTGCCAGCAGCTTGGACAAGGGACTCTCCTACAATGAGCAGTTCTTC.

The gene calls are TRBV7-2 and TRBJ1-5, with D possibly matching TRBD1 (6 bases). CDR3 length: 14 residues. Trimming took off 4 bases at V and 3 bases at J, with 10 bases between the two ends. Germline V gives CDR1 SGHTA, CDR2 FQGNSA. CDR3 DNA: TGTGCCAGCAGCTCCAGGGGAAACAATCAGCCCCAGCATTTT. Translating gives CASSSRGNNQPQHF. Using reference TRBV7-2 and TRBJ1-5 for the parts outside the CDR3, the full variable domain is GAGVSQSPSNKVTEKGKDVELRCDPISGHTALYWYRQSLGQGLEFLIYFQGNSAPDKSGLPSDRFSAERTGGSVSTLTIQRTQQEDSAVYLCASSSRGNNQPQHFGDGTRLSIL.

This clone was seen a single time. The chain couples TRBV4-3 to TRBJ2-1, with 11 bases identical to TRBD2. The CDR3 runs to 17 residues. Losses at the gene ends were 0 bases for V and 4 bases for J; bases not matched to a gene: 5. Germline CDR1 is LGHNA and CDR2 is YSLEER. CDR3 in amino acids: CASSQDLSGGGYNEQFF. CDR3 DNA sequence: TGCGCCAGCAGCCAAGATCTTAGCGGGGGGGGTTACAATGAGCAGTTCTTC.

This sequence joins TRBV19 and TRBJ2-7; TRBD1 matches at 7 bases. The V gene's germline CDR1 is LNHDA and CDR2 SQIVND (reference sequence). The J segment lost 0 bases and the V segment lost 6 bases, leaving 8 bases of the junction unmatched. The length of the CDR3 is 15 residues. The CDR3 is CASRSQGEGSYEQYF. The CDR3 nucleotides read TGTGCCAGTAGGAGTCAGGGGGAAGGCTCCTACGAGCAGTACTTC.

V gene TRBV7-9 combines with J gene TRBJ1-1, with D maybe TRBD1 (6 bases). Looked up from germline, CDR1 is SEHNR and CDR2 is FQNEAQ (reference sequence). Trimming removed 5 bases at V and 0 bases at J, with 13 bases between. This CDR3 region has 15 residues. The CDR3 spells CASSPQGFVNTEAFF. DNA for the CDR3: TGTGCCAGCAGCCCACAGGGTTTTGTGAACACTGAAGCTTTCTTT. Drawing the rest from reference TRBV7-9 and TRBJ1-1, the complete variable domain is DTGVSQNPRHKITKRGQNVTFRCDPISEHNRLYWYRQTLGQGPEFLTYFQNEAQLEKSRLLSDRFSAERPKGSFSTLEIQRTEQGDSAMYLCASSPQGFVNTEAFFGQGTRLTVV.

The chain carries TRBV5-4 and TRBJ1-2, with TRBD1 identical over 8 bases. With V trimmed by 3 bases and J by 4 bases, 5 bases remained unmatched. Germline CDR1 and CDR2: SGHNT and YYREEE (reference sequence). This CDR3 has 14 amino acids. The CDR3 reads CASSSDRDAYGYTF. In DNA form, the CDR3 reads TGTGCCAGCAGCTCGGACAGGGATGCCTATGGCTACACCTTC.